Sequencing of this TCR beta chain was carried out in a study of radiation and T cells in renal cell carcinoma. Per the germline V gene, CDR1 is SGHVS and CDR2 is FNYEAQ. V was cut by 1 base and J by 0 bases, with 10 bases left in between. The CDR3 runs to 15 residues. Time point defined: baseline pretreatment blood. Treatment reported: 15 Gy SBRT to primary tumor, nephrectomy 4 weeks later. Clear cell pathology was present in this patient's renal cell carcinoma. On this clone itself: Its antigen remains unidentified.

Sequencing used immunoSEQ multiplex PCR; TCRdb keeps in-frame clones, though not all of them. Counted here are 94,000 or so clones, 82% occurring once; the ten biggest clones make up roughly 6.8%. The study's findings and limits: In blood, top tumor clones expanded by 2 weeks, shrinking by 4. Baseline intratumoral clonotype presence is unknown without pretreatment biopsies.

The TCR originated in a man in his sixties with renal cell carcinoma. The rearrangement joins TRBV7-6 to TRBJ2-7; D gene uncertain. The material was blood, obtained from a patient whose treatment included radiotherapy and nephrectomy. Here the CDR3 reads CASSLGGSSSYEQYF. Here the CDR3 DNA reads TGTGCCAGCAGCTTAGGGGGATCCAGCTCCTACGAGCAGTACTTC. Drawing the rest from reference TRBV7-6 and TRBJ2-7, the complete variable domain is GAGVSQSPRYKVTKRGQDVALRCDPISGHVSLYWYRQALGQGPEFLTYFNYEAQQDKSGLPNDRFSAERPEGSISTLTIQRTEQRDSAMYRCASSLGGSSSYEQYFGPGTRLTVT.